This T cell receptor beta chain was captured by sequencing in a study of T-cell memory formation after mild COVID-19. Study as a whole: TCR clusters were mostly confined to one donor each. Findings of the study overall: Day 37-peaking second-wave clones had unconfirmed SARS-CoV-2 specificity.

cDNA libraries for TCR alpha and TCR beta, carrying sample barcodes and UMIs, came from 5'RACE with constant-segment primers. TCRdb ran MiXCR on the 5' RACE reads and lists one entry per CDR3 protein. The data hold a few hundred thousand distinct CDR3 sequences, with over 15% observed a single time. A note on this clonotype: As yet, its antigen is unknown.

V lost 7 bases to trimming and J lost 5 bases, with 24 bases between them. Germline V CDR1 and CDR2: SNHLY, FYNNEI. The CDR3 is 16 amino acids. The chain combines TRBV2 with TRBJ2-7; D may be TRBD2 (7 bases). Sequencing input: PBMCs or a T cell subset sorted from them (not recorded which). The sequence derives from a man aged 18 to 35 who had mild COVID-19 (a few samples of this study predate the infection). Cell type and time point are not known. CDR3 nucleotide sequence: TGTGCCAGCATCGGAAGGGGGGGCTCCTCTCTGAACGAGCAGTACTTC. This sequence encodes CASIGRGGSSLNEQYF.